These 27 T cell receptor beta chains originate from one sample sequenced in a study of blood T cell repertoires in COVID-19. Here immunoSEQ multiplex PCR was the method, and the copy in TCRdb shows in-frame clones only, minus some. Here the sample spans roughly 300,000 clones, more than 75% being singletons. The sequencing input was PBMCs or T cells enriched from blood (not recorded which). These receptor sequences come from a woman in her twenties or thirties who had recovered from COVID-19.

V is TRBV27 and J is TRBJ2-5, with a tentative D call TRBD2 (5 bases). V lost 1 base to trimming and J lost 3 bases, with 12 bases between them. This CDR3 spans 15 amino acids. In germline, CDR1 is MNHEY, CDR2 SMNVEV (reference sequence). As DNA, the CDR3 is TGTGCCAGCAGTTTATGGTTGGGTAGCGAAGAGACCCAGTACTTC. Translation gives CASSLWLGSEETQYF.

The chain carries TRBV7-2 and TRBJ1-2, with a weak D call TRBD1 (6 bases). V lost 5 bases and J 4 bases, leaving 11 bases between the germline ends. The CDR3 covers 13 residues. CDR1 and CDR2 from the germline V gene are SGHTA and FQGNSA. The CDR3: CASSIGQSYGYTF. CDR3 DNA: TGTGCCAGCAGCATAGGACAGAGCTATGGCTACACCTTC.

The chain has TRBV7-9 and TRBJ1-6; 7 bases map to TRBD1. V trimming: 5 bases; J trimming: 5 bases; junction bases outside the gene matches: 9. There are 16 residues in the CDR3. CDR1 and CDR2 (germline): SEHNR, FQNEAQ (reference sequence). The CDR3 loop reads CASSTRGQANNSPLHF. CDR3 coding DNA: TGTGCCAGCAGCACCAGAGGACAGGCAAATAATTCACCCCTCCACTTT.

V gene TRBV28 combines with J gene TRBJ1-2; maybe TRBD1 (6 bases). CDR3 length: 13 residues. Per the germline V gene, CDR1 is MDHEN and CDR2 is SYDVKM. V was clipped by 8 bases and J by 0 bases, with 10 bases between them. In DNA, the CDR3 is TGTGCCAGCCGGGACACCTCTAACTATGGCTACACCTTC. It encodes CASRDTSNYGYTF.

The chain has TRBV5-1 and TRBJ1-2; D gene unclear. The germline gives CDR1 SGHRS, CDR2 YFSETQ. The CDR3 has 15 residues. The V end was cut by 0 bases, the J end by 2 bases, with 11 bases between. The CDR3 reads CASSLGERRNYGYTF. The CDR3 DNA reads TGCGCCAGCAGCTTGGGAGAAAGGCGGAACTATGGCTACACCTTC.

V is TRBV7-9 and J is TRBJ2-7; 9 nucleotides line up with TRBD1. The CDR3 runs to 13 residues. Germline V gives CDR1 SEHNR, CDR2 FQNEAQ (reference sequence). The junction had 5 bases not matched to a gene; V was cut back by 4 bases and J by 7 bases. CDR3: CASSWTGDSEQYF. The CDR3 coding sequence is TGTGCCAGCAGCTGGACAGGGGACTCGGAGCAGTACTTC.

The J gene is TRBJ2-1, the V gene TRBV3-1 (or the pseudogene TRBV3-2), with D tentatively TRBD2 (6 bases). This CDR3 has 16 residues. Germline V CDR1 and CDR2: LGHDT, YNNKEL (reference sequence). The V gene lost 4 bases and the J gene lost 4 bases, with 17 bases spanning the gap. The CDR3 coding sequence is TGTGCCAGCAGCCCCCGGCGAGCGGGCGGATACAATGAGCAGTTCTTC. Protein: CASSPRRAGGYNEQFF.

This chain links TRBV2 with TRBJ2-3, with TRBD2 matching over 13 bases. From germline, CDR1 is SNHLY and CDR2 FYNNEI. The junction had 5 bases not matched to a gene; V was cut back by 3 bases and J by 2 bases. The CDR3 covers 17 residues. In DNA form, the CDR3 reads TGTGCCAGCAGTGACTTACTAGCGGGGGGGCCCACAGATACGCAGTATTTT. The encoded protein is CASSDLLAGGPTDTQYF.

The J gene is TRBJ1-4, the V gene TRBV4-3; possibly TRBD1 for D (6 bases). V lost 4 bases to trimming and J lost 5 bases, with 20 bases between them. Germline V gene sequence: CDR1 LGHNA, CDR2 YSLEER. This CDR3 has 17 amino acids. The CDR3 nucleotides are TGCGCCAGCAGCCCGTCGACAGGAAACAAGGGGAATGAAAAACTGTTTTTT. It codes for CASSPSTGNKGNEKLFF.

The V and J genes are TRBV19 and TRBJ2-1, with 11 bases matching TRBD1. CDR3 length equals 15 residues. Germline CDR1 and CDR2: LNHDA and SQIVND (reference sequence). The V gene end was trimmed by 5 bases and the J gene end by 8 bases; junction bases not matched to a gene: 8. The CDR3 bases are TGTGCCAGTAGTGTGGACAGGGGGCGTGTTGATGAGCAGTTCTTC. Its translation: CASSVDRGRVDEQFF.

This clone was detected once. V usage is TRBV12-3 or TRBV12-4 and J usage is TRBJ2-7; D may be TRBD2 (5 bases). Trimming took off 4 bases at V and 3 bases at J, with 10 bases between the two ends. This CDR3 is 13 amino acids long. CDR3 nucleotide sequence: TGTGCCAGCAGTTCTGGCGGGTACTACGAGCAGTACTTC. It specifies CASSSGGYYEQYF.

The chain combines TRBV5-4 with TRBJ1-3; 8 bases match TRBD1. The CDR3 length is 14 residues. The V segment lost 4 bases and the J segment 8 bases; nucleotides outside the gene matches: 8. CDR1 SGHNT and CDR2 YYREEE come from the germline V gene (reference sequence). The CDR3 sequence: CASSVGQGRDTIYF. The CDR3 DNA sequence: TGTGCCAGCAGCGTAGGACAGGGTCGGGACACCATATATTTT.

About this clone itself: The sample holds other DNA sequences that translate to the same CDR3. The chain couples TRBV10-3 to TRBJ2-3; 12 bases align to TRBD2. Trimming cost V 4 bases and J 1 base; bases outside gene matches: 0. The CDR3 runs to 15 residues. Germline CDR1 reads ENHRY; CDR2 reads SYGVKD. CDR3 DNA: TGTGCCATCAGTGGACTAGCGGGGGGCACAGATACGCAGTATTTT. Residues: CAISGLAGGTDTQYF.

The chain recombines TRBV7-2 with TRBJ2-1; D gene ambiguous. CDR1 SGHTA and CDR2 FQGNSA come from the germline V gene. The CDR3 spans 17 residues. Between the trimmed V and J ends, which lost 0 bases and 0 bases, there was a span of 12 bases. CDR3 coding DNA: TGTGCCAGCAGCTTAGCTCGACTTCTGAGCTCCTACAATGAGCAGTTCTTC. It is translated as CASSLARLLSSYNEQFF.

This clone has more than one count but fewer than ten. The rearrangement uses TRBV6-5 and TRBJ1-2; the D gene is possibly TRBD1 (6 bases). Trimming left V 6 bases short and J 0 bases short, with 11 bases between. There are 14 residues in the CDR3. Germline CDR1 reads MNHEY; CDR2 reads SVGAGI. The CDR3 loop is CASRITGTNYGYTF. The CDR3 nucleotides are TGTGCCAGCAGAATTACAGGGACTAACTATGGCTACACCTTC.

This rearrangement joins TRBV7-2 to TRBJ1-3; 7 bases are a match to TRBD1. CDR3 size: 16 residues. The germline V gene has CDR1 SGHTA and CDR2 FQGNSA. V lost 5 bases, J lost 3 bases, and 10 bases stayed unmatched. The CDR3 sequence is CASSPTGTAFGNTIYF. The CDR3, as DNA: TGTGCCAGCAGCCCAACCGGGACAGCCTTTGGAAACACCATATATTTT. The variable domain in full, completed from reference TRBV7-2 and TRBJ1-3, reads GAGVSQSPSNKVTEKGKDVELRCDPISGHTALYWYRQSLGQGLEFLIYFQGNSAPDKSGLPSDRFSAERTGGSVSTLTIQRTQQEDSAVYLCASSPTGTAFGNTIYFGEGSWLTVV.

The V and J genes are TRBV7-2 and TRBJ1-6; D is undetermined. This CDR3 comprises 13 residues. The germline V and J ends were trimmed by 3 bases and 10 bases, with 10 bases remaining between them. Per the germline V gene, CDR1 is SGHTA and CDR2 is FQGNSA. This CDR3 reads CASSFRGVSPLHF. Here the CDR3 DNA reads TGTGCCAGCAGCTTCCGGGGAGTGTCACCCCTCCACTTT.

The genes are TRBV6-5 and TRBJ1-6; D remains unclear. Germline-derived CDR1 and CDR2 are MNHEY and SVGAGI. V lost 2 bases, J lost 10 bases, and 15 bases lay in between. CDR3 length equals 15 residues. CDR3 nucleotides: TGTGCCAGCAGTTACGAGGCAGCTTCGGGGTCACCCCTCCACTTT. Protein: CASSYEAASGSPLHF.

The chain uses TRBV28 and TRBJ2-6; a weak D match, TRBD2 (5 bases). The V gene's germline CDR1 is MDHEN and CDR2 SYDVKM. Trimming took off 6 bases at V and 1 base at J, with 16 bases between the two ends. The CDR3 runs to 17 residues. CDR3 in DNA: TGTGCCAGCAGGGTCGGACGGGGAGTTTCTGGGGCCAACGTCCTGACTTTC. Residues: CASRVGRGVSGANVLTF.

The chain couples TRBV29-1 to TRBJ1-2; D call uncertain. The CDR3 contains 11 residues. Trimming took off 5 bases at V and 14 bases at J, with 18 bases between the two ends. CDR1 and CDR2 from the germline V gene are SQVTM and ANQGSEA. CDR3 loop: CSVNLDYLGTF. DNA for the CDR3: TGCAGCGTTAACTTAGACTACTTGGGGACCTTC.

The gene calls are TRBV27 and TRBJ1-5; D is uncertain. V lost 5 bases and J 6 bases, leaving 14 bases between the germline ends. This CDR3 has 14 residues. CDR1 MNHEY and CDR2 SMNVEV come from the germline V gene (reference sequence). The CDR3 DNA is TGTGCCAGCAGTACTCGTGGAGGGATTCAGCCCCAGCATTTT. This sequence encodes CASSTRGGIQPQHF.

The chain has TRBV27 and TRBJ1-1; 8 nucleotides agree with TRBD1. Germline CDR1 is MNHEY and CDR2 is SMNVEV (reference sequence). The CDR3 covers 13 residues. The trim removed 3 bases at V and 5 bases at J, leaving 2 bases unmatched. CDR3 DNA sequence: TGTGCCAGCAGTTTCAGGGGGCGAACTGAAGCTTTCTTT. As protein: CASSFRGRTEAFF.

The chain uses TRBV5-6 and TRBJ1-5; D ambiguous. The CDR3 has 14 residues. From germline, CDR1 is SGHDT and CDR2 YYEEEE. Trimming pared 0 bases from V and 1 base from J, leaving 5 bases between. CDR3 protein: CASSLEESNQPQHF. Here the CDR3 DNA reads TGTGCCAGCAGCTTGGAGGAGAGCAATCAGCCCCAGCATTTT.

This clone came up many times. The chain combines TRBV18 with TRBJ1-4; D not resolved. The CDR3 has 13 residues. Per germline, CDR1 KGHSH and CDR2 LQKENI. Trimming removed 4 bases from V and 5 bases from J, with 8 bases in between. DNA of the CDR3: TGTGCCAGCTCACGAGGACTCAATGAAAAACTGTTTTTT. Residues: CASSRGLNEKLFF.

The chain employs TRBV2 and TRBJ1-2, with a weak D call TRBD1 (6 bases). The V end lost 1 base, the J end lost 7 bases, and 10 bases lay between the germline ends. The CDR3 consists of 13 residues. Germline V lookup: CDR1 SNHLY, CDR2 FYNNEI. CDR3: CASSEGGQVGYTF. The CDR3 DNA reads TGTGCCAGCAGTGAAGGGGGGCAGGTTGGCTACACCTTC.

On this clone: The sample has other DNA sequences that encode this CDR3 too. This chain connects TRBV5-1 to TRBJ1-1; 8 positions match TRBD1. The V gene's germline CDR1 is SGHRS and CDR2 YFSETQ. This CDR3 is built from 16 residues. After removal of 4 bases from V and 4 bases from J, the junction contained 12 bases not matched to a gene. The CDR3 nucleotides read TGCGCCAGCAGCCCAGGGCAGGGGGCGTTTCGCACTGAAGCTTTCTTT. It codes for CASSPGQGAFRTEAFF. Variable domain in full (rest from reference TRBV5-1 and TRBJ1-1): KAGVTQTPRYLIKTRGQQVTLSCSPISGHRSVSWYQQTPGQGLQFLFEYFSETQRNKGNFPGRFSGRQFSNSRSEMNVSTLELGDSALYLCASSPGQGAFRTEAFFGQGTRLTVV.

The J gene is TRBJ1-5, the V gene TRBV6-5, with TRBD1 identical over 7 bases. The germline V gene encodes CDR1 MNHEY and CDR2 SVGAGI. The CDR3 totals 15 residues. The trim removed 5 bases at V and 1 base at J, leaving 5 bases unmatched. The CDR3 DNA follows: TGTGCCAGCAGTAGACAGGGCGGGAGCAATCAGCCCCAGCATTTT. Translated: CASSRQGGSNQPQHF.